These 7 T cell receptor beta chains were sequenced from one sample in a study of response to subunit inactivated influenza vaccine. TCRdb re-derived calls from the RT-PCR reads in MiXCR, one entry per CDR3 protein. The data show 400,000 to 650,000 distinct CDR3 sequences, more than 7% seen once. Sequenced material: PBMCs from blood, taken less than 30 months after vaccination. All receptors derive from a man aged 50 to 69 who received an inactivated influenza vaccine.

This clonotype has at least ten counts. The rearrangement links TRBV20-1 to TRBJ2-3, with D possibly called TRBD1 or TRBD2 (7 bases each). Germline CDR1 DFQATT, CDR2 SNEGSKA (reference sequence). Trimming pared 5 bases from V and 5 bases from J, leaving 17 bases between. CDR3 length: 14 amino acids. The chain's CDR3 is CSAPLRGGLDTQYF. Written as DNA, the CDR3 is TGCAGTGCTCCCCTCAGGGGGGGGCTAGATACGCAGTATTTT.

Only a few counts were recorded for this clonotype. The chain links TRBV5-1 to TRBJ2-5; a possible D gene is TRBD1 (5 bases). In germline, CDR1 is SGHRS, CDR2 YFSETQ. With 4 bases removed from V and 1 base from J, the gap between germline ends came to 17 bases. The CDR3 loop spans 16 amino acids. The CDR3 coding sequence is TGCGCCAGCAGCCCCGCTGACAGTACGATCCAAGAGACCCAGTACTTC. It yields the protein CASSPADSTIQETQYF.

This clonotype was counted at least ten times. The chain employs TRBV20-1 and TRBJ2-2; 7 bases map to TRBD2. In germline, CDR1 is DFQATT, CDR2 SNEGSKA (reference sequence). The V segment lost 6 bases and the J segment 4 bases; nucleotides outside the gene matches: 11. The CDR3 contains 15 residues. The chain's CDR3 is CSAARGLTLTGELFF. DNA of the CDR3: TGCAGTGCCGCTCGGGGACTAACCCTCACCGGGGAGCTGTTTTTT.

This clonotype was observed many times. This chain connects TRBV5-1 to TRBJ2-5; tentatively, D is TRBD1 (6 bases). Germline V CDR1 and CDR2: SGHRS, YFSETQ. The V end was cut by 2 bases, the J end by 2 bases, with 10 bases between. There are 14 residues in the CDR3. In nucleotides, the CDR3 is TGCGCCAGCAGCTTACAGGGTGGACAAGAGACCCAGTACTTC. The encoded protein is CASSLQGGQETQYF.

The gene calls are TRBV5-1 and TRBJ2-2; TRBD1 or TRBD2 may be the D gene (5 bases each). The CDR3 is made up of 16 amino acids. Germline CDR1 reads SGHRS; CDR2 reads YFSETQ. Trimming left V 6 bases short and J 3 bases short, with 18 bases between. The chain's CDR3 is CASTYSGTVDTGELFF. The CDR3 region has the DNA TGCGCCAGCACCTACTCAGGGACGGTGGACACCGGGGAGCTGTTTTTT.

In this sample, this clonotype turned up many times. In DNA form, the CDR3 reads TGTGCCAGCAGTTCAACAGGTACTGAAGCTTTCTTT. As protein: CASSSTGTEAFF. The J gene is TRBJ1-1, the V gene TRBV12-3 or TRBV12-4, with D tentatively TRBD1 (5 bases). V was cut by 4 bases and J by 5 bases, with 8 bases left in between. The CDR3 has 12 residues.

This clonotype was seen only a few times. The chain couples TRBV4-2 to TRBJ2-1; D ambiguous. Trimming took off 0 bases at V and 3 bases at J, with 18 bases between the two ends. CDR3 length: 18 amino acids. CDR1 LGHNA and CDR2 YNFKEQ come from the germline V gene. CDR3: CASSQDRPLPVFYNEQFF. CDR3 nucleotide sequence: TGTGCCAGCAGCCAAGATCGGCCTCTACCCGTGTTCTACAATGAGCAGTTCTTC.